One sample yielded the 22 T cell receptor beta chains listed below, sequenced in a study of blood T cell repertoires in COVID-19. Only in-frame clones appear in the TCRdb table, and some are missing; sequencing was by immunoSEQ multiplex PCR. Found here are about 76,000 clones, around nine tenths of them singletons; the top ten hold roughly 19%. Sequenced material: peripheral blood. The source of these receptors is a human donor in a cohort sampled during active COVID-19.

The chain employs TRBV5-1 and TRBJ1-1; perhaps TRBD1 as D (5 bases). Looked up from germline, CDR1 is SGHRS and CDR2 is YFSETQ. CDR3 size: 14 residues. V was shortened by 1 base and J by 4 bases, with 11 bases between the two germline ends. The chain's CDR3 is CASSLNGGGTEAFF. CDR3 DNA: TGCGCCAGCAGCTTGAACGGGGGTGGCACTGAAGCTTTCTTT.

In its sample, this clone was seen many times. The V and J genes are TRBV11-3 and TRBJ2-7; weak D call: TRBD2 (6 bases). CDR1 and CDR2 (germline): SGHNT, YENEEA. V was clipped by 6 bases and J by 1 base, with 19 bases between them. The CDR3 has 16 amino acids. The CDR3 nucleotides read TGTGCCAGCAGGATAAGGGGCGGGACGGATTCCTACGAGCAGTACTTC. Translating it yields CASRIRGGTDSYEQYF.

The CDR3 here is CASSQRQAYSGANVLTF. Here the CDR3 DNA reads TGTGCCAGCAGCCAAAGACAGGCGTACTCTGGGGCCAACGTCCTGACTTTC. The V gene is TRBV9, the J gene TRBJ2-6; TRBD1 is a possible D gene (6 bases). Germline CDR1 SGDLS, CDR2 YYNGEE. Trimming left V 4 bases short and J 0 bases short, with 14 bases between. The CDR3 covers 17 residues.

This sequence joins TRBV7-7 and TRBJ2-2; 8 bases map to TRBD1. The germline CDR1 and CDR2 sequences are SSHAT and FNYEAQ (reference sequence). J was trimmed by 4 bases and V by 5 bases; bases with no gene match: 6. This CDR3 has 15 amino acids. The DNA for the CDR3 is TGTGCCAGCAGCGCTGGACAGGGCGGCACCGGGGAGCTGTTTTTT. This gives the protein CASSAGQGGTGELFF.

This clone showed up just once. V is TRBV5-1 and J is TRBJ2-2, with 8 bases identical to TRBD1. V was clipped by 1 base and J by 7 bases; unmatched bases: 6. CDR3 length equals 15 residues. CDR1 is SGHRS, CDR2 YFSETQ, per germline. The CDR3 DNA follows: TGCGCCAGCAGCTTGTCCGGACAGGGAGGCGGGGAGCTGTTTTTT. Residues: CASSLSGQGGGELFF.

This rearrangement joins TRBV5-6 to TRBJ1-4; 7 bases are shared with TRBD1. The ends lost 3 bases at V and 7 bases at J; junction bases unmatched: 6. The CDR3 contains 14 residues. Germline V lookup: CDR1 SGHDT, CDR2 YYEEEE. This chain's CDR3 is CASSWGTASEKLFF. The CDR3 nucleotides are TGTGCCAGCAGCTGGGGGACAGCCTCTGAAAAACTGTTTTTT.

The chain combines TRBV7-3 with TRBJ2-1; the D gene is possibly TRBD2 (5 bases). The CDR3 has 13 residues. Germline assignment: CDR1 SGHTA and CDR2 FQGTGA. V was trimmed by 2 bases and J by 10 bases, leaving 12 bases between them. The CDR3: CASSLGSGGEQFF. The CDR3 nucleotides read TGTGCCAGCAGCTTAGGGAGCGGAGGCGAGCAGTTCTTC. Drawing the rest from reference TRBV7-3 and TRBJ2-1, the complete variable domain is GAGVSQTPSNKVTEKGKYVELRCDPISGHTALYWYRQSLGQGPEFLIYFQGTGAADDSGLPNDRFFAVRPEGSVSTLKIQRTERGDSAVYLCASSLGSGGEQFFGPGTRLTVL.

The gene calls are TRBV19 and TRBJ1-4; the D gene is possibly TRBD1 (6 bases). The V gene lost 2 bases and the J gene lost 7 bases, with 17 bases spanning the gap. The germline CDR1 and CDR2 sequences are LNHDA and SQIVND (reference sequence). The CDR3 length is 16 residues. The CDR3 loop reads CASSIPRGGAREKLFF. The CDR3 nucleotides are TGTGCCAGTAGTATACCTCGAGGGGGAGCTCGTGAAAAACTGTTTTTT.

CDR3 in DNA: TGTGCCAGCAGTTACGGACAGGTTGGGGACGAGCAGTACTTC. This translates into CASSYGQVGDEQYF. The J gene is TRBJ2-7, the V gene TRBV6-5, with TRBD1 matching over 7 bases. The CDR3 covers 14 residues. The V gene end was trimmed by 2 bases and the J gene end by 5 bases; junction bases not matched to a gene: 6. The germline V gene encodes CDR1 MNHEY and CDR2 SVGAGI.

The J gene is TRBJ1-6, the V gene TRBV7-6; perhaps TRBD1 as D (6 bases). The CDR3 is 15 amino acids. Per the germline V gene, CDR1 is SGHVS and CDR2 is FNYEAQ. V dropped 3 bases and J dropped 4 bases, with 10 bases sitting between them. The CDR3 coding sequence is TGTGCCAGCAGCTTTGAGACAGGTTATAATTCACCCCTCCACTTT. As protein: CASSFETGYNSPLHF.

V and J are TRBV9 and TRBJ1-2, with 7 bases matching TRBD1. The V gene end was trimmed by 4 bases and the J gene end by 5 bases; junction bases not matched to a gene: 14. CDR3 size: 16 residues. Germline CDR1 and CDR2: SGDLS and YYNGEE. DNA for the CDR3: TGTGCCAGCAGCCAAGACAGGGTGAGGTCTCCATATGGCTACACCTTC. Amino acids: CASSQDRVRSPYGYTF.

The chain carries TRBV18 and TRBJ1-1; maybe TRBD1 (6 bases). The CDR3 is 17 residues long. Germline lookup yields CDR1 KGHSH and CDR2 LQKENI. V lost 3 bases to trimming and J lost 1 base, with 18 bases between them. The CDR3 region is CASSPGLWGQENTEAFF. Here the CDR3 DNA reads TGTGCCAGCTCACCCGGTTTATGGGGACAAGAGAACACTGAAGCTTTCTTT. The full variable domain, its missing parts supplied by reference TRBV18 and TRBJ1-1, is NAGVMQNPRHLVRRRGQEARLRCSPMKGHSHVYWYRQLPEEGLKFMVYLQKENIIDESGMPKERFSAEFPKEGPSILRIQQVVRGDSAAYFCASSPGLWGQENTEAFFGQGTRLTVV.

Only one count was recorded for this clone. This chain joins TRBV4-2 and TRBJ1-2, with TRBD1 identical over 10 bases. V dropped 3 bases and J dropped 5; count of bases not matched to a gene: 6. The germline CDR1 and CDR2 sequences are LGHNA and YNFKEQ. This CDR3 comprises 15 residues. The chain's CDR3 is CASSQEWDRGYGYTF. The CDR3 bases are TGTGCCAGCAGCCAGGAGTGGGACAGGGGTTATGGCTACACCTTC.

This chain joins TRBV9 and TRBJ1-2; 10 nucleotides match TRBD1. The V gene's germline CDR1 is SGDLS and CDR2 YYNGEE. V was pared by 3 bases and J by 0 bases, with 8 bases of the junction left unmatched. There are 17 residues in the CDR3. This CDR3 is CASSAGTGALANYGYTF. The CDR3 DNA follows: TGTGCCAGCAGCGCCGGGACAGGGGCGTTAGCTAACTATGGCTACACCTTC.

This sequence joins TRBV21-1 and TRBJ1-5; the D call in the table, TRBD1, was not verified against the DNA. TRBV21-1 is described as a pseudogene. The CDR3 totals 18 residues. CDR3 DNA: TGTGCCAGCAGCAGATACCCCGGACAGCTCGATAGCAATCAGCCCCAGCATTTT. Its protein is CASSRYPGQLDSNQPQHF.

This clone was picked up one time. V and J are TRBV19 and TRBJ2-2; possibly TRBD2 for D (6 bases). Looked up from germline, CDR1 is LNHDA and CDR2 is SQIVND (reference sequence). Between the trimmed V and J ends, which lost 2 bases and 7 bases, there was a span of 20 bases. This CDR3 has 17 amino acids. The CDR3 DNA reads as TGTGCCAGTAGTATATCAATCGGGAGAAGGTTGAGCGGGGAGCTGTTTTTT. Its translation: CASSISIGRRLSGELFF.

This rearrangement joins TRBV5-1 to TRBJ2-1; D is possibly TRBD1 (6 bases). Germline V lookup: CDR1 SGHRS, CDR2 YFSETQ. The CDR3 is 13 residues long. Trimming took off 1 base at V and 8 bases at J, with 10 bases between the two ends. The CDR3 reads CASSLTGWDEQFF. The CDR3 bases are TGCGCCAGCAGCTTGACAGGGTGGGATGAGCAGTTCTTC. The full variable domain, in which reference TRBV5-1 and TRBJ2-1 provide the parts outside the CDR3, is KAGVTQTPRYLIKTRGQQVTLSCSPISGHRSVSWYQQTPGQGLQFLFEYFSETQRNKGNFPGRFSGRQFSNSRSEMNVSTLELGDSALYLCASSLTGWDEQFFGPGTRLTVL.

This clone was found once. J is TRBJ2-7 and V is TRBV29-1, with 9 nucleotides matching TRBD2. The junction had 11 bases not matched to a gene; V was cut back by 6 bases and J by 2 bases. This CDR3 is built from 15 residues. The germline gives CDR1 SQVTM, CDR2 ANQGSEA. CDR3 amino acids: CSVLPPSGRPYEQYF. The CDR3 DNA is TGCAGCGTCCTACCTCCAAGCGGGAGGCCCTACGAGCAGTACTTC.

Turning to this clone: Other DNA variants within this sample encode the same CDR3. The chain uses TRBV11-2 and TRBJ1-2, with a weak D call TRBD1 (6 bases). The CDR3 runs 12 residues. Germline V gene sequence: CDR1 SGHAT, CDR2 FQNNGV. Trimming stripped 5 bases from V and 8 bases from J, with 12 bases between. The CDR3 region has the DNA TGTGCCAGCAGCCCGGGGGGGGGCGGCTACACCTTC. Residues: CASSPGGGGYTF.

The chain recombines TRBV5-1 with TRBJ1-5; possibly TRBD1 for D (6 bases). From germline, CDR1 is SGHRS and CDR2 YFSETQ. The CDR3 is 15 amino acids. The V and J ends lost 0 bases and 1 base respectively, with 8 bases between them. CDR3 sequence: CASSLDGTSNQPQHF. The CDR3 DNA reads as TGCGCCAGCAGCTTGGACGGGACAAGCAATCAGCCCCAGCATTTT.

V is TRBV25-1 and J is TRBJ1-1, with D possibly being TRBD1 (5 bases). Germline V gives CDR1 MGHDK, CDR2 SYGVNS. The V and J ends lost 4 bases and 6 bases respectively, with 18 bases between them. The length of the CDR3 is 15 residues. CDR3 sequence: CASSVRGGGKAEAFF. The CDR3, as DNA: TGTGCCAGCAGTGTCCGGGGGGGAGGAAAGGCTGAAGCTTTCTTT.

The chain links TRBV18 to TRBJ2-3; possibly TRBD1 for D (6 bases). Between the trimmed V and J ends, which lost 4 bases and 4 bases, there was a span of 9 bases. The CDR3 is made up of 13 amino acids. Germline CDR1 and CDR2: KGHSH and LQKENI. The CDR3 nucleotides are TGTGCCAGCTCACAGGGGGTCTCAGATACGCAGTATTTT. Protein product: CASSQGVSDTQYF. Looking up the rest from reference TRBV18 and TRBJ2-3 gives the full variable domain: NAGVMQNPRHLVRRRGQEARLRCSPMKGHSHVYWYRQLPEEGLKFMVYLQKENIIDESGMPKERFSAEFPKEGPSILRIQQVVRGDSAAYFCASSQGVSDTQYFGPGTRLTVL.